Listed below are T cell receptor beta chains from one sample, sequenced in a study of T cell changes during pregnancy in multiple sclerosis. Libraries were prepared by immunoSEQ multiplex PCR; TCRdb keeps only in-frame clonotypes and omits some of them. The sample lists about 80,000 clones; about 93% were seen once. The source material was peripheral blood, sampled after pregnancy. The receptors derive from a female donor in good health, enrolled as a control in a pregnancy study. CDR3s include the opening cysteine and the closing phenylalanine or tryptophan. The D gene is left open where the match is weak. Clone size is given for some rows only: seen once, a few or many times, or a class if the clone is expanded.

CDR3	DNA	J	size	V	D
CATAIAGGNEQFF	TGTGCCACGGCCATAGCGGGGGGCAATGAGCAGTTCTTC	TRBJ2-1	NA	TRBV27	TRBD2
CASSLGTEAYEQYF	TGTGCCAGCAGCTTAGGGACAGAAGCCTACGAGCAGTACTTC	TRBJ2-7	NA	TRBV7-2	NA
CASSLGPQARETQYF	TGTGCCAGCAGCTTGGGGCCCCAGGCCCGGGAGACCCAGTACTTC	TRBJ2-5	NA	TRBV5-4	NA
CAISDEYVPSGGWGEQYF	TGTGCCATCAGTGATGAATATGTTCCGAGCGGTGGGTGGGGAGAGCAGTACTTC	TRBJ2-7	once	TRBV10-3	NA
CASSRDRGRTGELFF	TGTGCCAGCTCCCGGGACAGGGGGCGGACCGGGGAGCTGTTTTTT	TRBJ2-2	NA	TRBV28	TRBD1
CAISRFADKTGELFF	TGTGCCATCAGTCGATTTGCAGATAAAACCGGGGAGCTGTTTTTT	TRBJ2-2	NA	TRBV10-3	NA
CAWRAYNEQFF	TGTGCCTGGCGCGCCTACAATGAGCAGTTCTTC	TRBJ2-1	NA	TRBV30	NA
CASSPLEQHNQPQHF	TGTGCCAGCAGCCCCCTAGAGCAGCACAATCAGCCCCAGCATTTT	TRBJ1-5	NA	TRBV7-8	NA
CASSLTGTPQYF	TGCGCCAGCAGCTTGACAGGGACCCCGCAGTACTTC	TRBJ2-7	NA	TRBV5-1	NA
CASSLGGQQTTDTQYF	TGTGCCAGCAGCTTGGGGGGACAGCAGACCACAGATACGCAGTATTTT	TRBJ2-3	NA	TRBV5-4	TRBD1
CAWSARGRDQPQHF	TGTGCCTGGAGTGCACGAGGGAGGGATCAGCCCCAGCATTTT	TRBJ1-5	NA	TRBV30	NA
CAWSVLGSGNVNEQFF	TGTGCCTGGAGTGTACTAGGTAGCGGGAACGTAAATGAGCAGTTCTTC	TRBJ2-1	NA	TRBV30	TRBD2
CASSQDTGTGNGEQYF	TGCGCCAGCAGCCAGGATACCGGGACAGGTAATGGCGAGCAGTACTTC	TRBJ2-7	NA	TRBV4-1	TRBD1
CASSAGLSRERAQYF	TGTGCCAGCAGCGCCGGACTATCTAGGGAAAGGGCCCAGTACTTC	TRBJ2-5	NA	TRBV9	NA
CASSRPGQGVYEQYF	TGTGCCAGCAGTCGCCCGGGACAGGGTGTCTACGAGCAGTACTTC	TRBJ2-7	NA	TRBV6-5	TRBD1
CASSLRASGAQQYF	TGTGCCAGCAGCTTGAGGGCTAGCGGGGCGCAGCAGTACTTC	TRBJ2-7	NA	TRBV5-8	TRBD2
CASSEALGGGWNEQFF	TGTGCCAGCAGTGAAGCACTCGGGGGGGGGTGGAATGAGCAGTTCTTC	TRBJ2-1	NA	TRBV2	TRBD2
CASSLWASSSYEQYF	TGTGCCAGCAGCTTATGGGCGTCGAGCTCCTACGAGCAGTACTTC	TRBJ2-7	NA	TRBV7-9	NA
CARVRLAVAPFEETQYF	TGTGCCAGGGTTAGACTAGCGGTAGCGCCCTTCGAGGAGACCCAGTACTTC	TRBJ2-5	NA	TRBV19	TRBD2
CASREERGAYNEQFF	TGCGCCAGCAGGGAAGAGCGGGGGGCCTACAATGAGCAGTTCTTC	TRBJ2-1	NA	TRBV4-1	TRBD2
CASSLGLAGITDTQYF	TGTGCCAGCAGCTTGGGACTAGCGGGGATCACAGATACGCAGTATTTT	TRBJ2-3	NA	TRBV7-2	TRBD2
CASCAGDRLYEQYF	TGTGCCAGTTGCGCCGGGGACAGGCTCTACGAGCAGTACTTC	TRBJ2-7	NA	TRBV27	TRBD1
CASSLGGSNPYEQYF	TGTGCCAGCAGCCTAGGTGGGAGTAATCCCTACGAGCAGTACTTC	TRBJ2-7	NA	TRBV5-5	NA
CASSLDRLAGKAQYF	TGTGCCAGCAGCTTAGATCGCCTAGCTGGGAAGGCGCAGTACTTC	TRBJ2-7	NA	TRBV7-8	NA
CASSLLASGSQDEQFF	TGTGCCAGCAGCTTACTGGCCAGCGGGAGTCAGGATGAGCAGTTCTTC	TRBJ2-1	NA	TRBV11-2	TRBD2
CSASRAYEQYF	TGCAGTGCTAGCCGTGCCTACGAGCAGTACTTC	TRBJ2-7	NA	TRBV20-1	NA
CASSYTGTGGSNIQYF	TGTGCCAGCAGCTATACCGGGACAGGGGGTTCAAACATTCAGTACTTC	TRBJ2-4	NA	TRBV9	TRBD1
CATNGGSGNTIYF	TGTGCCACGAATGGAGGTTCTGGAAACACCATATATTTT	TRBJ1-3	NA	TRBV7-9	NA
CASSPGSLDTDTQYF	TGTGCCAGCTCACCGGGGAGTCTAGACACAGATACGCAGTATTTT	TRBJ2-3	NA	TRBV18	NA
CASSELTSGEETQYF	TGTGCCAGCAGTGAATTGACTAGCGGGGAAGAGACCCAGTACTTC	TRBJ2-5	NA	TRBV2	TRBD2
CAWSDPGAGGMGLFF	TGTGCCTGGAGTGACCCCGGGGCCGGAGGGATGGGACTGTTTTTT	TRBJ1-4	NA	TRBV30	NA
CATQDGTGEGEQYF	TGTGCCACCCAGGACGGGACAGGGGAAGGCGAGCAGTACTTC	TRBJ2-7	NA	TRBV28	TRBD1
CASSPTSVSDTQYF	TGTGCCAGCAGCCCAACTAGCGTCTCAGATACGCAGTATTTT	TRBJ2-3	NA	TRBV9	TRBD2
CASSLLAGYQETQYF	TGTGCCAGCAGCTTACTAGCGGGGTACCAAGAGACCCAGTACTTC	TRBJ2-5	NA	TRBV7-9	TRBD2
CASSQTVIRGTDTQYF	TGTGCCAGCAGCCAAACTGTGATTCGAGGCACAGATACGCAGTATTTT	TRBJ2-3	NA	TRBV5-6	NA